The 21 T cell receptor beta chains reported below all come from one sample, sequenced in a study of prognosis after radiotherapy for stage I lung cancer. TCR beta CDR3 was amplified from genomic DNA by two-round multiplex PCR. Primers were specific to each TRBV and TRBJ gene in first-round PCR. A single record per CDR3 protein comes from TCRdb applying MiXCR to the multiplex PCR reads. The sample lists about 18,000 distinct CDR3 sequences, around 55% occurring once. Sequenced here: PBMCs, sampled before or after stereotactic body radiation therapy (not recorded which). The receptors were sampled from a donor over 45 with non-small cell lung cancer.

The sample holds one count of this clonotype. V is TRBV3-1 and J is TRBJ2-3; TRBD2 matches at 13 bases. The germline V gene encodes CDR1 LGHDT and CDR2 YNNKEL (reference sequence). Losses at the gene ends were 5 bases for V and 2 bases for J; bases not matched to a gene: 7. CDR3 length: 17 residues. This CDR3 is CASSCTSGRAFTDTQYF. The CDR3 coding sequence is TGTGCCAGCAGCTGTACTAGCGGGAGGGCCTTCACAGATACGCAGTATTTT.

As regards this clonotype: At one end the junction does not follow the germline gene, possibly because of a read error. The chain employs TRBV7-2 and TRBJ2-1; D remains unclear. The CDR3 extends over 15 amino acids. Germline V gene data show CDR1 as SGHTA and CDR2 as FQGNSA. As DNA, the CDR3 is TGTGCCAGCAGCCTTAGCTGGAACTCGGCTAATGAACAGTTCTTC. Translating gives CASSLSWNSANEQFF.

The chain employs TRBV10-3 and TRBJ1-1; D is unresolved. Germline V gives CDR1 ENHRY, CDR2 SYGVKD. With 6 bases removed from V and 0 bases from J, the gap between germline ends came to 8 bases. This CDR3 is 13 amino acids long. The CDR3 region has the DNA TGTGCCATCAGATTAACAATGAACACTGAAGCTTTCTTT. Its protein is CAIRLTMNTEAFF.

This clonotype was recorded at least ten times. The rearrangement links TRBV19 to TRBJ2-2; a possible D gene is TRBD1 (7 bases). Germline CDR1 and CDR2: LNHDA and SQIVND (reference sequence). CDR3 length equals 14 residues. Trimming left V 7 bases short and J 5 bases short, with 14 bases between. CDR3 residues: CASIKQGGTGELFF. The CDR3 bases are TGTGCCAGTATAAAGCAGGGGGGAACCGGGGAGCTGTTTTTT.

In DNA form, the CDR3 reads TGTGCCAGCAGCTTAAAGGGGAGCTCCTACAATGAGCAGTTCTTC. This sequence encodes CASSLKGSSYNEQFF. V and J are TRBV7-9 and TRBJ2-1; either TRBD1 or TRBD2 may supply D (5 bases each). Trimming shortened V by 2 bases and J by 0 bases, and 8 bases separated the two germline ends. Germline V gene lookup returns CDR1 SEHNR and CDR2 FQNEAQ (reference sequence). The CDR3 consists of 15 residues.

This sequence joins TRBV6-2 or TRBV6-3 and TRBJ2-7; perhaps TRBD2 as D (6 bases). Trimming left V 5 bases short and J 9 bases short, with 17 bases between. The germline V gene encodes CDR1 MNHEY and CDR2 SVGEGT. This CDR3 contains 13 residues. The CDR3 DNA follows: TGTGCCAGCAGTACCTCTGGAGGGCAGGGGCAGTACTTC. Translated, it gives CASSTSGGQGQYF.

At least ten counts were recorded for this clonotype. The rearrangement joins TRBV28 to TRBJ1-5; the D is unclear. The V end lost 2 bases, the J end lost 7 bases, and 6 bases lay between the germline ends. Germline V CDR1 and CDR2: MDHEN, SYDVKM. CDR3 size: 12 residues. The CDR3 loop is CASSLTNQPQHF. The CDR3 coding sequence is TGTGCCAGCAGTTTAACTAACCAGCCCCAGCATTTT.

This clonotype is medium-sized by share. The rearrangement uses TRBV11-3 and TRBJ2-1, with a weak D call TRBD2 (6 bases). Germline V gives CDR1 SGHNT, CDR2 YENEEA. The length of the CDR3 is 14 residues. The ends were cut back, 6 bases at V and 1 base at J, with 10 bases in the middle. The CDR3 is CASSLSGSYNEQFF. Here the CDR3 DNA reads TGTGCCAGCAGTCTGAGCGGGTCCTACAATGAGCAGTTCTTC.

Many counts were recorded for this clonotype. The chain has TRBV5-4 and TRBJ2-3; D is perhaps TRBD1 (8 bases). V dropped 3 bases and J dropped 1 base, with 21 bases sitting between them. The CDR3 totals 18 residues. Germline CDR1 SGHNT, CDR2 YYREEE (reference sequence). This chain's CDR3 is CASSSWGGAGGGTDTQYF. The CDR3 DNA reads TGTGCCAGCAGCTCTTGGGGGGGGGCAGGGGGCGGCACAGATACGCAGTATTTT. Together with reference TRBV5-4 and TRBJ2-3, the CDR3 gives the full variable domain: ETGVTQSPTHLIKTRGQQVTLRCSSQSGHNTVSWYQQALGQGPQFIFQYYREEENGRGNFPPRFSGLQFPNYSSELNVNALELDDSALYLCASSSWGGAGGGTDTQYFGPGTRLTVL.

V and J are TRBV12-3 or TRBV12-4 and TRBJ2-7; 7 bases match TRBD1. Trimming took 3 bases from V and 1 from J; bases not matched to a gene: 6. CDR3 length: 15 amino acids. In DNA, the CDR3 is TGTGCCAGCAGTTTTAAGGGGGCAAGGTCCTACGAGCAGTACTTC. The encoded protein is CASSFKGARSYEQYF.

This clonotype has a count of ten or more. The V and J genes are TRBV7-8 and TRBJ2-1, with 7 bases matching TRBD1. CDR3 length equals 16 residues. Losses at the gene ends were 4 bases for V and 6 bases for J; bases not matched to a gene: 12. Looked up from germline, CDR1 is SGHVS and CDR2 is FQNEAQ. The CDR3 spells CASSSIAGTASNEQFF. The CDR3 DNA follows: TGTGCCAGCAGCTCCATAGCCGGGACAGCTTCCAATGAGCAGTTCTTC.

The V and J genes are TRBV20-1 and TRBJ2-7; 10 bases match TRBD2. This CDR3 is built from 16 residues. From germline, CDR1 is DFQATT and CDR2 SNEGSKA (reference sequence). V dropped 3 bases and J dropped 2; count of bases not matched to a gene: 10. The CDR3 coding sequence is TGCAGTGCTAGCATGGTACTAGCGGGATGGGCCTACGAGCAGTACTTC. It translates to CSASMVLAGWAYEQYF.

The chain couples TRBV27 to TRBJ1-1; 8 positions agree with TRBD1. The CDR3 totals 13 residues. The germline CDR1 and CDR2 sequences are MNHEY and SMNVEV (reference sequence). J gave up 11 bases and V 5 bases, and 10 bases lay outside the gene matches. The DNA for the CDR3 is TGTGCCAGCAGTATAAGACAGGGGATTACGGCTTTCTTT. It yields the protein CASSIRQGITAFF.

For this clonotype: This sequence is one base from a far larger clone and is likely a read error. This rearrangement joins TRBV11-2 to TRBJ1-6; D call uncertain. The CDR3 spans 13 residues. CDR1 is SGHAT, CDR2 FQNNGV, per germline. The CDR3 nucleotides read TGTGCCAGCAGCTTAGATATCGACACTGAAGCTTCCTTT. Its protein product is CASSLDIDTEASF.

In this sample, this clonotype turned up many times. Here the CDR3 reads CASSSRGNEQFF. CDR3 DNA sequence: TGTGCCAGCAGCTCTAGGGGCAATGAGCAGTTCTTC. V gene TRBV7-3 combines with J gene TRBJ2-1, with D perhaps matching TRBD1 (5 bases). The CDR3 has 12 amino acids. V lost 4 bases to trimming and J lost 6 bases, with 7 bases between them. Germline V lookup: CDR1 SGHTA, CDR2 FQGTGA.

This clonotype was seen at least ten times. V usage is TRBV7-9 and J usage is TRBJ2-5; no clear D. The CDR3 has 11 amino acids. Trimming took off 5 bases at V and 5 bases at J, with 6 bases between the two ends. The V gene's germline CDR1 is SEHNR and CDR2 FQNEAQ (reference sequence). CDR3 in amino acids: CASSQMETQYF. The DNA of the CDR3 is TGTGCCAGCAGCCAGATGGAGACCCAGTACTTC.

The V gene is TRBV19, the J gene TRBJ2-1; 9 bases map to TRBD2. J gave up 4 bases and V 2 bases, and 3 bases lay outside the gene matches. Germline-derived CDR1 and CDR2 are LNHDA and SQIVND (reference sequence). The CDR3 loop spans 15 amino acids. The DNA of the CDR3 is TGTGCCAGTAGTATATCTGCGGGAGGGTACAATGAGCAGTTCTTC. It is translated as CASSISAGGYNEQFF.

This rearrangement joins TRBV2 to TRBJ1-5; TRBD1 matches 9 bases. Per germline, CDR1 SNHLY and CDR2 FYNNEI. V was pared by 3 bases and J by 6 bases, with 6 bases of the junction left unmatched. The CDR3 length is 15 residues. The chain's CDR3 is CASSDGGQGSQPQHF. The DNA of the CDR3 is TGTGCCAGCAGTGACGGGGGACAGGGCAGTCAGCCCCAGCATTTT. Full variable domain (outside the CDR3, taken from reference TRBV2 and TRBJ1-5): EPEVTQTPSHQVTQMGQEVILRCVPISNHLYFYWYRQILGQKVEFLVSFYNNEISEKSEIFDDQFSVERPDGSNFTLKIRSTKLEDSAMYFCASSDGGQGSQPQHFGDGTRLSIL.

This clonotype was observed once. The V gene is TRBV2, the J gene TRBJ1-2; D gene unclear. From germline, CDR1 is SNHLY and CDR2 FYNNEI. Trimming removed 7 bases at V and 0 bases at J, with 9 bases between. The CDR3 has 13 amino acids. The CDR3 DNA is TGTGCCAGCACAATACAGACTAACTATGGCTACACCTTC. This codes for CASTIQTNYGYTF.

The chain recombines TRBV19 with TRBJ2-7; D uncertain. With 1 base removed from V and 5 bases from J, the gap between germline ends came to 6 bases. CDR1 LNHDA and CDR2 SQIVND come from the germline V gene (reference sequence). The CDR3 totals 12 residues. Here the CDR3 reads CASSIGRDEQYF. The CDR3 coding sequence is TGTGCCAGTAGTATAGGCAGAGACGAGCAGTACTTC.

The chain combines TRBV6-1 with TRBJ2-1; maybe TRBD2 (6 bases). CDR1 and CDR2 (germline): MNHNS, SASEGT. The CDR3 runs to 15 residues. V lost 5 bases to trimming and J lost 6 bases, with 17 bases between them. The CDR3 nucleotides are TGTGCCAGCAGTCCTCGTGGGCGGGATACCAATGAGCAGTTCTTC. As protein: CASSPRGRDTNEQFF.